This T cell receptor (beta chain) appears in the sequencing data of a study of cytomegalovirus exposure and HLA in healthy donors. Findings and caveats of the study: The authors enumerated 150 to 200 TCR beta chains as linked to cytomegalovirus.

The CDR3 runs to 15 residues. From germline, CDR1 is KGHSH and CDR2 LQKENI. With 1 base removed from V and 3 bases from J, the gap between germline ends came to 9 bases. The study ran its PCR with 60 Vbeta and 13 Jbeta primers. The assay was immunoSEQ multiplex PCR, and TCRdb's table has in-frame clones only and misses some. The repertoire holds about 170,000 clones, 85% seen once, with around 2.6% in the top ten. This clone was detected a few times. What it binds is not known. This sequence joins TRBV18 and TRBJ1-4; D gene uncertain. The specimen sequenced was PBMCs. This TCR derives from a man under 40 in good health and CMV-seropositive. The CDR3 sequence is CASSPRIGANEKLFF. The CDR3 region has the DNA TGTGCCAGCTCACCACGCATAGGAGCTAATGAAAAACTGTTTTTT.